This T cell receptor (beta chain) was sequenced for a study of blood T cell repertoires in COVID-19. Turning to the study itself: T cells, B-cell-depleted T cells, or PBMCs provided the cDNA or gDNA that served as material.

TCRdb's table, derived via immunoSEQ multiplex PCR, lists solely in-frame clones and lacks some. The sample lists around 200,000 clones, 85% occurring once. This sequence was found in a middle-aged man who had recovered from COVID-19. The sample was PBMCs or T cells enriched from blood (not recorded which).

CDR3 amino acids: CAGEELPPGELFF. The CDR3 DNA follows: TGTGCCGGGGAGGAGCTACCCCCGGGGGAGCTGTTTTTT. This rearrangement joins TRBV30 to TRBJ2-2; possible D gene TRBD2, 6 bases. This CDR3 spans 13 amino acids. V dropped 8 bases and J dropped 8 bases, with 18 bases sitting between them. CDR1 GTSNPN and CDR2 SVGIG come from the germline V gene (reference sequence).